The subject of this entry is one T cell receptor beta chain. This specimen comes from a study of cytomegalovirus exposure and HLA in healthy donors. The PCR employed 60 Vbeta primers together with 13 Jbeta primers. Authors' methods: There were about 80 million unique TCR beta chains by a later count, and approximately 10 million of them were shared. TCRdb's table, derived via immunoSEQ multiplex PCR, lists solely in-frame clones and lacks some. Clone size and V and J calls were adopted from that table, with D and trimming inferred from the DNA. The sample yields 100,000 or so clones, 79% seen once. In germline, CDR1 is SGHRS, CDR2 YFSETQ. V dropped 0 bases and J dropped 4 bases, with 10 bases sitting between them. The CDR3 consists of 14 residues.

The sequence came from a female donor in good health and CMV-seropositive. The V and J genes are TRBV5-1 and TRBJ1-2, with a tentative D call TRBD1 (6 bases). The sequenced material came from PBMCs. CDR3 loop: CASSLAQGGYGYTF. The CDR3 DNA reads TGCGCCAGCAGCTTGGCCCAAGGGGGCTATGGCTACACCTTC. The entire variable domain, with the rest obtained from reference TRBV5-1 and TRBJ1-2, is as follows: KAGVTQTPRYLIKTRGQQVTLSCSPISGHRSVSWYQQTPGQGLQFLFEYFSETQRNKGNFPGRFSGRQFSNSRSEMNVSTLELGDSALYLCASSLAQGGYGYTFGSGTRLTVV.